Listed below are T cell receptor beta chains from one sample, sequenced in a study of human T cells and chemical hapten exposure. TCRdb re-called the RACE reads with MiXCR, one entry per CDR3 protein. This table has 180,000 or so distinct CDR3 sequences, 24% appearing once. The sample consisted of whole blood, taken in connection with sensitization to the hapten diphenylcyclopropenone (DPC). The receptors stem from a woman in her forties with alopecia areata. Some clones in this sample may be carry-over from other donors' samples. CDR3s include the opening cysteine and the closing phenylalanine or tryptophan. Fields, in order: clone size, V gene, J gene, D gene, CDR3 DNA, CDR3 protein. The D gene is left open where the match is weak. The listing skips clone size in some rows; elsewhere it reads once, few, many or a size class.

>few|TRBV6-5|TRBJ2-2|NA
TGTGCCAGCAGTCCCACGACAGCCACCGGGGAGCTGTTTTTT
CASSPTTATGELFF
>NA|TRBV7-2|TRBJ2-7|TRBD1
TGTGCCAGCAGCCGCCTGACAGGGTCCTACGAGCAGTACTTC
CASSRLTGSYEQYF
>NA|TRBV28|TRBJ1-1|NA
TGTGCCAGCAGTTTCATTCGAGGGACTGAAGCTTTCTTT
CASSFIRGTEAFF
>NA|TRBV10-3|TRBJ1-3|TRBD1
TGTGCCATCACCGATGAGGACAGGAGTGGAAACACCATATATTTT
CAITDEDRSGNTIYF
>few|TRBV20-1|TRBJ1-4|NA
TGCAGTGCTCCCGGAGGGGGGGCTAATGAAAAACTGTTTTTT
CSAPGGGANEKLFF
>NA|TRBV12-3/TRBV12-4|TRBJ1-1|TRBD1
TGTGCCAGCAGACAGGGGACAGCTAGGACTGAAGCTTTCTTT
CASRQGTARTEAFF
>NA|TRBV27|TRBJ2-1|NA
TGTGCCAGCAATAGCCAGGGGGAGCAGTTCTTC
CASNSQGEQFF
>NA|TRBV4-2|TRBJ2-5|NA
TGTGCCAGCAGCCAAGACTATGTCCAAGAGACCCAGTACTTC
CASSQDYVQETQYF
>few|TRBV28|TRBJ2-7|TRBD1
TGTGCCAGCAGTTTTTACTCGACAGGGTGGGTAGAGCAGTACTTC
CASSFYSTGWVEQYF
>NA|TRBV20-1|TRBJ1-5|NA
TGCAGTGCTAGACCGGACGGGCGGATCCAGCCCCAGCATTTT
CSARPDGRIQPQHF
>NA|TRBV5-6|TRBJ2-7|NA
TGTGCCAGCAGCTTGCAGGTCGAGCAGTACTTC
CASSLQVEQYF
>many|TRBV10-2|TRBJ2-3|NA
TGCGCCAGCAGTGAGTCAGATACGCAGTATTTT
CASSESDTQYF
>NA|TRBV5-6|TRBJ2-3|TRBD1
TGTGCCAGCAGCCTACAGGGGGCCTTGTCAGATACGCAGTATTTT
CASSLQGALSDTQYF
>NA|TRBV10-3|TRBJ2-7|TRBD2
TGTGCCATCAGTGACAGCGGGAGACCCTACGAGCAGTACTTC
CAISDSGRPYEQYF
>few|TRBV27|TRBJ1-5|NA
TGTGCCAGCAGTTGGAGCTCCAATCAGCCCCAGCATTTT
CASSWSSNQPQHF
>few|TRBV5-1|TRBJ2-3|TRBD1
TGCGCCAGCAGTAGGACAGGGGGCTGGGATACGCAGTATTTT
CASSRTGGWDTQYF